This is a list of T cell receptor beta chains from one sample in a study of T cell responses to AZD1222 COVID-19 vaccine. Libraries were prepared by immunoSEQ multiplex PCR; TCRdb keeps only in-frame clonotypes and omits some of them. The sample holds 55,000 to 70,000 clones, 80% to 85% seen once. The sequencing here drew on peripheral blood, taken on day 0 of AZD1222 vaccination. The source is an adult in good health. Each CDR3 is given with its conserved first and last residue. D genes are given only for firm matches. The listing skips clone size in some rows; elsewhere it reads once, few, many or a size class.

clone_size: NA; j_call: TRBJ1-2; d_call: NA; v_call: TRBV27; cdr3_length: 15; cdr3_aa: CASSFSSGTPYGYTF; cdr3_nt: TGTGCCAGCAGTTTCTCCTCTGGGACGCCCTATGGCTACACCTTC
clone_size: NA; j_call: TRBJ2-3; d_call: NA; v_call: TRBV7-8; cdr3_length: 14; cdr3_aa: CASSRDSYTDTQYF; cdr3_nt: TGTGCCAGCAGCCGAGACTCCTACACAGATACGCAGTATTTT
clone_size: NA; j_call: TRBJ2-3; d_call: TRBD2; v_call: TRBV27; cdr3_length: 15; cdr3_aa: CASSFSGGNTDTQYF; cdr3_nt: TGTGCCAGCAGTTTTAGCGGGGGCAACACAGATACGCAGTATTTT
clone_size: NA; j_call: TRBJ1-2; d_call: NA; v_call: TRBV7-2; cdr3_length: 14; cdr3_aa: CASSSRTGLGGYTF; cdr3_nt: TGTGCCAGCAGCTCGAGAACAGGGTTGGGTGGCTACACCTTC
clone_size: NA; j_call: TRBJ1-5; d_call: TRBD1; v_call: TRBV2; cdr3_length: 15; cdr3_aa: CASSRDRGSNQPQHF; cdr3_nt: TGTGCCAGCAGCCGGGACAGGGGAAGCAATCAGCCCCAGCATTTT
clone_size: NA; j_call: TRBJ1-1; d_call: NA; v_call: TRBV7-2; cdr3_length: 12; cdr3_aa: CASMGDFTEAFF; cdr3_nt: TGTGCCAGCATGGGGGACTTCACTGAAGCTTTCTTT
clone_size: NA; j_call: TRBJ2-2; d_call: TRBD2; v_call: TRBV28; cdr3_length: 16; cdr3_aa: CASSNLAGSNTGELFF; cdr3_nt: TGTGCCAGCAGCAATCTAGCGGGGTCGAACACCGGGGAGCTGTTTTTT
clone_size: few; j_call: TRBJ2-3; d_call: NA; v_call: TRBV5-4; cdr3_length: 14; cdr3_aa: CASSSGTSTDTQYF; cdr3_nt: TGTGCCAGCAGCTCTGGGACTAGCACAGATACGCAGTATTTT
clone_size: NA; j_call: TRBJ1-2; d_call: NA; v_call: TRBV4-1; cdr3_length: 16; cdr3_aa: CASSQAPREANYGYTF; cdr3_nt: TGCGCCAGCAGCCAAGCCCCGAGGGAAGCTAACTATGGCTACACCTTC
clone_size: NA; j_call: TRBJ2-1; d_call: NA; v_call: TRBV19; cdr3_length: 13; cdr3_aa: CASSIRVNNEQFF; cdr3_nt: TGTGCCAGTAGTATACGGGTAAACAATGAGCAGTTCTTC
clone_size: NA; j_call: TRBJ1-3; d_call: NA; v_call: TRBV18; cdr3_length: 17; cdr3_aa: CASSPNNRVDPGNTIYF; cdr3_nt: TGTGCCAGCTCACCCAACAACAGGGTTGATCCTGGAAACACCATATATTTT
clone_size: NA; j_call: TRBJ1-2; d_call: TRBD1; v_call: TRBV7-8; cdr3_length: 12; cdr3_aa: CASSLGQGGYTF; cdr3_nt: TGTGCCAGCAGCCTGGGACAGGGTGGCTACACCTTC
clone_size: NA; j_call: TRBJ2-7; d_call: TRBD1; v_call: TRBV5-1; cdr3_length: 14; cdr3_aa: CASSLRDRAHEQYF; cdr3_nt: TGCGCCAGCAGCTTGCGGGACAGGGCCCACGAGCAGTACTTC
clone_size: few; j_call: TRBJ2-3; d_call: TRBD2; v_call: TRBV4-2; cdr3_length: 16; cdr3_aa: CASRELAGGDTDTQYF; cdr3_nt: TGTGCCAGCAGAGAACTAGCGGGGGGAGATACAGATACGCAGTATTTT
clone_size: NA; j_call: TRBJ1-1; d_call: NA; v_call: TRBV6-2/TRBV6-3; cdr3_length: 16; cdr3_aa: CASSYEAGRVRTEAFF; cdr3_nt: TGTGCCAGCAGTTACGAGGCAGGCAGGGTTCGGACTGAAGCTTTCTTT
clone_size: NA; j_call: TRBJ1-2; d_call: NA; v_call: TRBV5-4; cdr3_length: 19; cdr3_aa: CASSLVRMGGRLRDYGYTF; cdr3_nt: TGTGCCAGCAGCTTGGTACGGATGGGCGGGAGGTTAAGGGACTATGGCTACACCTTC
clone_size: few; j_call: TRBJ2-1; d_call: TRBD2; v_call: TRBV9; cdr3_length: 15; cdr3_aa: CASSVVAGRYNEQFF; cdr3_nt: TGTGCCAGCAGCGTAGTAGCGGGCCGTTACAATGAGCAGTTCTTC
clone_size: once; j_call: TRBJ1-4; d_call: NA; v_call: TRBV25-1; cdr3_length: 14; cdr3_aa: CASSGRGSNEKLFF; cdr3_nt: TGTGCCAGCAGTGGCCGGGGGAGTAATGAAAAACTGTTTTTT
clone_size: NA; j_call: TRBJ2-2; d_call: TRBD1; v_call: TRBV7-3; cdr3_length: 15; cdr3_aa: CASSSDRGHTGELFF; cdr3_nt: TGTGCCAGCAGCTCCGACAGGGGGCACACCGGGGAGCTGTTTTTT
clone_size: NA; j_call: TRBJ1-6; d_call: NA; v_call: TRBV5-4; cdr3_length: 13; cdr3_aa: CASRQDYNSPLHF; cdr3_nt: TGTGCCAGCAGACAGGATTATAATTCACCCCTCCACTTT
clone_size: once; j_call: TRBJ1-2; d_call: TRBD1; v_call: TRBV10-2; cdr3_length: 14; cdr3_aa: CASSESAGGYGYTF; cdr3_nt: TGCGCCAGCAGTGAGTCGGCAGGGGGCTATGGCTACACCTTC
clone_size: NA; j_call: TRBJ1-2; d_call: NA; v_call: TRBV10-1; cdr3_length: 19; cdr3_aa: CASSELDRTLFSFNYGYTF; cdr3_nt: TGCGCCAGCAGTGAGTTGGACAGAACCCTATTTTCTTTTAACTATGGCTACACCTTC
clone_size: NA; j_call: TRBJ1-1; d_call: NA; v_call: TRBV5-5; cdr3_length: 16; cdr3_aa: CASSLYGPTSRTEAFF; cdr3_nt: TGTGCCAGCAGCTTGTATGGGCCGACCAGCCGCACTGAAGCTTTCTTT
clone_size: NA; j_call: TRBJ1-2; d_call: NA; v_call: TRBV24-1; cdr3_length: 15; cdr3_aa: CATSDSGQGDYGYTF; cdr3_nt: TGTGCCACCAGTGATTCAGGGCAGGGAGACTATGGCTACACCTTC
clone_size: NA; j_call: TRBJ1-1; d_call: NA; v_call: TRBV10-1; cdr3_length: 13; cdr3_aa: CASSPQLNTEAFF; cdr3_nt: TGCGCCAGCAGCCCGCAACTGAACACTGAAGCTTTCTTT
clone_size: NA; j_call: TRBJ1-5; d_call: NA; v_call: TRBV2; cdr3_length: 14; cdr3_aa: CASSGTLVGQPQHF; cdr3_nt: TGTGCCAGCAGTGGGACCTTAGTCGGGCAGCCCCAGCATTTT
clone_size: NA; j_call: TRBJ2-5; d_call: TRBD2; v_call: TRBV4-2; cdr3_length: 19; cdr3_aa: CASSQGGTSGGGEEGTQYF; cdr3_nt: TGTGCCAGCAGCCAAGGCGGGACTAGCGGGGGGGGAGAGGAAGGGACCCAGTACTTC
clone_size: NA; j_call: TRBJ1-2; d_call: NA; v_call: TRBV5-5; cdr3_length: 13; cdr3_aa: CASSFTEEPGYTF; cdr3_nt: TGTGCCAGCAGCTTTACAGAGGAACCTGGCTACACCTTC
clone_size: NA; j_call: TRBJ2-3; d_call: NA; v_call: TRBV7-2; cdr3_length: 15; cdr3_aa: CASSLTAASTDTQYF; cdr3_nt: TGTGCCAGCAGCTTAACGGCAGCGTCCACAGATACGCAGTATTTT
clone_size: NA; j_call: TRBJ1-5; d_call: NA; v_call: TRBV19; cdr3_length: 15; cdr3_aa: CASSKGGISNQPQHF; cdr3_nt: TGTGCCAGTAGCAAAGGGGGAATTAGCAATCAGCCCCAGCATTTT
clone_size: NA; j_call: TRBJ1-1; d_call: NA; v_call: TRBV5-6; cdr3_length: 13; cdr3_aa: CASSRTVNTEAFF; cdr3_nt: TGTGCCAGCTCCAGGACAGTCAACACTGAAGCTTTCTTT
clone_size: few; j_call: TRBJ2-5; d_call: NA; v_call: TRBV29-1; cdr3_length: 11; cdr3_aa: CSGVKGETQYF; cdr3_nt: TGCAGCGGTGTAAAAGGAGAGACCCAGTACTTC
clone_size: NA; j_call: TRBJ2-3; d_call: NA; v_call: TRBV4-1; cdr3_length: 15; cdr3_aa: CASSQASHLTDTQYF; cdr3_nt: TGCGCCAGCAGCCAAGCTTCACACCTCACAGATACGCAGTATTTT
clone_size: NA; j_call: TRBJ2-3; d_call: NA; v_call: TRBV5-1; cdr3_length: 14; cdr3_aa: CASSLEGVGDTQYF; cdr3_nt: TGCGCCAGCAGCTTGGAGGGGGTAGGAGATACGCAGTATTTT
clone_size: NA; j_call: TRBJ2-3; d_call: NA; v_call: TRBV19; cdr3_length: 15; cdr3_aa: CASSIVRQSTDTQYF; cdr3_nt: TGTGCCAGTAGTATAGTGCGACAGAGCACAGATACGCAGTATTTT
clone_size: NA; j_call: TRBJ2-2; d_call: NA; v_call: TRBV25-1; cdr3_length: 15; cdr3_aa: CASAGAGESTGELFF; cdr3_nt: TGTGCCAGCGCTGGGGCAGGGGAAAGCACCGGGGAGCTGTTTTTT
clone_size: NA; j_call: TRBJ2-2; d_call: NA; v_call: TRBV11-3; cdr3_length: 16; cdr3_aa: CASSLGRTVNTGELFF; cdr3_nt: TGTGCCAGCAGCTTAGGCAGGACAGTGAACACCGGGGAGCTGTTTTTT
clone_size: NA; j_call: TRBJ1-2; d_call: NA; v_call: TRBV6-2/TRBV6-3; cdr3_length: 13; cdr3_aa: CASSDRSSYGYTF; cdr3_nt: TGTGCCAGCAGCGACCGTAGTTCGTATGGCTACACCTTC
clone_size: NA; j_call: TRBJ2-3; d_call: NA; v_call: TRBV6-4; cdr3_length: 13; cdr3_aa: CASSIGVGDTQYF; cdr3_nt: TGTGCCAGCAGTATCGGCGTCGGCGATACGCAGTATTTT
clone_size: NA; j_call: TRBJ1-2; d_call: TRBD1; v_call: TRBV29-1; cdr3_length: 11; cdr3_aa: CSVSTGRGYTF; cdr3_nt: TGCAGCGTTTCGACAGGGCGAGGCTACACCTTC
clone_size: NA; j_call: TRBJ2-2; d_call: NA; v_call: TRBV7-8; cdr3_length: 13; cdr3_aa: CASTLSITGELFF; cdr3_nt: TGTGCCAGCACCCTAAGTATCACCGGGGAGCTGTTTTTT
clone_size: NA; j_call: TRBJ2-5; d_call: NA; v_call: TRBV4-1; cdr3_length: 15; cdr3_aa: CASSQEPPGGETQYF; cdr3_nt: TGCGCCAGCAGCCAAGAGCCCCCTGGGGGCGAGACCCAGTACTTC
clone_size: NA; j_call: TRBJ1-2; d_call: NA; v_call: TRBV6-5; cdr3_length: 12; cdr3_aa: CASRVGDYGYTF; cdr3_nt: TGTGCCAGCAGGGTGGGGGATTATGGCTACACCTTC
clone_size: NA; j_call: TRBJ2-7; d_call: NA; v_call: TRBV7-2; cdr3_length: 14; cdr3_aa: CASSRVGLGYEQYF; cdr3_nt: TGTGCCAGCAGCCGGGTGGGACTCGGATACGAGCAGTACTTC
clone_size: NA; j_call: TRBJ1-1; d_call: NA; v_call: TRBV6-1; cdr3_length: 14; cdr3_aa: CASSEGGENTEAFF; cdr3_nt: TGTGCCAGCAGTGAAGGTGGAGAGAACACTGAAGCTTTCTTT
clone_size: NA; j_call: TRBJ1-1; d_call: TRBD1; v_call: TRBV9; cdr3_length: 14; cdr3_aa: CASSPRTGEAEAFF; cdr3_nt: TGTGCCAGCAGCCCCCGGACAGGGGAGGCTGAAGCTTTCTTT
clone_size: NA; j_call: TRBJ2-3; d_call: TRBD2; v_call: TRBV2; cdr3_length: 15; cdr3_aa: CASSPTSGGADTQYF; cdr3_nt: TGTGCCAGCAGTCCGACTAGCGGGGGTGCAGATACGCAGTATTTT
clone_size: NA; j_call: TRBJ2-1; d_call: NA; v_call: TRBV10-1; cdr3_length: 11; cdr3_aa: CASSTKNEQFF; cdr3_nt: TGCGCCAGCAGTACGAAAAATGAGCAGTTCTTC